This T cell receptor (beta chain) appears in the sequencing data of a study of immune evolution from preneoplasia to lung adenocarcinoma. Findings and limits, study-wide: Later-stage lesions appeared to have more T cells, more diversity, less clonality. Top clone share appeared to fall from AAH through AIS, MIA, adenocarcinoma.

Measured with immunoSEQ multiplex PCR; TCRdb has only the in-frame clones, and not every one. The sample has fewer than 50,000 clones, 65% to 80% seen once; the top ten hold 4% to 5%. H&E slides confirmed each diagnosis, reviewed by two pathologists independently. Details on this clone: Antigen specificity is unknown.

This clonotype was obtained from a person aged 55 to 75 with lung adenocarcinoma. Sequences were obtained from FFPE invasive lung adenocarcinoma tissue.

The DNA of the CDR3 is TGCAGCGTTGACACTAGCGGCTCTCTCTGGAGTGAGCAGTTCTTC. Its translation: CSVDTSGSLWSEQFF. The chain has TRBV29-1 and TRBJ2-1; 8 bases agree with TRBD2. CDR1 and CDR2 (germline): SQVTM, ANQGSEA. This CDR3 contains 15 residues. J gave up 9 bases and V 3 bases, and 13 bases lay outside the gene matches.